One sample yielded the 8 T cell receptor beta chains listed below, sequenced in a study of shared clonotypes between healthy human individuals. Generated by immunoSEQ multiplex PCR, the TCRdb table keeps only in-frame clones and is missing some. Seen here are roughly 1.4 million clones, about 98.5% observed once, and the top ten hold about 0.35%. Sequencing was done on a sample of naive CD4+ T cells sorted from blood. Subset described: CD45RA+ positively selected. The origin of the receptors is a man aged 25 to 40 in good health.

V usage is TRBV10-3 and J usage is TRBJ2-5, with TRBD1 matching 7 bases. The CDR3 length is 14 residues. The germline gives CDR1 ENHRY, CDR2 SYGVKD. V lost 3 bases, J lost 2 bases, and 3 bases stayed unmatched. In DNA form, the CDR3 reads TGTGCCATCAGTGATGGGACAGCTCAAGAGACCCAGTACTTC. Its translation is CAISDGTAQETQYF.

The J gene is TRBJ1-3, the V gene TRBV10-2, with D uncertain. In germline, CDR1 is WSHSY, CDR2 SAAADI. CDR3 length: 14 amino acids. The V end was cut by 3 bases, the J end by 3 bases, with 9 bases between. The CDR3 spells CASSDPPRGNTIYF. The CDR3 coding sequence is TGCGCCAGCAGTGACCCACCTCGTGGAAACACCATATATTTT.

V and J are TRBV5-4 and TRBJ2-5; 13 positions agree with TRBD2. Germline-derived CDR1 and CDR2 are SGHNT and YYREEE (reference sequence). Germline trimming cut 3 bases from V and 0 bases from J; bases unmatched to any gene: 8. The CDR3 contains 18 residues. CDR3 residues: CASSSGLAGVWDQETQYF. The CDR3 DNA reads TGTGCCAGCAGCTCCGGACTAGCGGGAGTCTGGGACCAAGAGACCCAGTACTTC.

V gene TRBV6-5 combines with J gene TRBJ1-5; tentative D call: TRBD1 (6 bases). CDR1 and CDR2 from the germline V gene are MNHEY and SVGAGI. This CDR3 is built from 15 residues. V gave up 6 bases and J gave up 4 bases, with 16 bases separating them. The CDR3 nucleotides read TGTGCCAGCAGCCGTACAGGGATGGTTAATCAGCCCCAGCATTTT. Protein sequence: CASSRTGMVNQPQHF.

The V and J genes are TRBV21-1 and TRBJ1-1. TRBV21-1 is deemed a pseudogene. The CDR3 loop spans 17 amino acids. CDR3: CASSKSTVGPLSTEAFF. The CDR3, as DNA: TGTGCCAGCAGCAAAAGTACCGTGGGTCCGTTGTCGACTGAAGCTTTCTTT.

This sequence joins TRBV11-2 and TRBJ2-1; 13 bases are a match to TRBD2. V lost 5 bases, J lost 4 bases, and 5 bases stayed unmatched. Per the germline V gene, CDR1 is SGHAT and CDR2 is FQNNGV. The CDR3 runs 16 residues. This chain's CDR3 is CASSHKTSGRYNEQFF. The CDR3 nucleotides are TGTGCCAGCAGCCATAAGACTAGCGGGAGGTACAATGAGCAGTTCTTC.

The chain employs TRBV20-1 and TRBJ2-7; D call uncertain. The germline V gene has CDR1 DFQATT and CDR2 SNEGSKA (reference sequence). Trimming cost V 6 bases and J 3 bases, with 9 bases left between them. The CDR3 is 11 residues long. In DNA, the CDR3 is TGCAGTGCGATTCCGGACTACGAGCAGTACTTC. This gives the protein CSAIPDYEQYF.

This clone appeared once. V usage is TRBV7-6 and J usage is TRBJ2-7, with 16 positions matching TRBD2. CDR1 SGHVS and CDR2 FNYEAQ come from the germline V gene. This CDR3 is built from 21 residues. V lost 4 bases to trimming and J lost 0 bases; unmatched junction nucleotides: 15. CDR3 coding DNA: TGTGCCAGCAGCTCATCCCTCCTTGGGACTAGCGGGAGGGCCGACTCCTACGAGCAGTACTTC. Amino acid sequence: CASSSSLLGTSGRADSYEQYF.